A single T cell receptor beta chain is shown here with its context. An end of the junction differs from the germline gene, which may be a read error. TCRdb keeps only in-frame clones here, not all; method: immunoSEQ multiplex PCR. The sample shows some 760,000 clones, 70% to 90% of them seen only once. The CDR3 is made up of 15 amino acids. CDR1 and CDR2 from the germline V gene are SSHAT and FNYEAQ (reference sequence). These data originate in a study of shared T cell receptors in the human thymus. The sample was also reused in another study, on human thymus T cells. That study reports: Each of the donors was a healthy Finnish infant who was undergoing open corrective cardiac surgery for congenital heart defects. It was from resections taken during corrective heart surgery that the thymus tissue came. Gene usage for V and J segments appeared biased in thymic and blood repertoires.

The rearrangement links TRBV7-7 to TRBJ2-3; 8 bases align to TRBD2. Material for sequencing was thymocytes. The sequence derives from a girl less than two years old with a congenital heart defect. The CDR3 loop reads CASSQGLAVRDTQYF. In DNA form, the CDR3 reads TGTGCTAGCAGCCAAGGACTAGCAGTTAGAGATACGCAGTATTTT.